This T cell receptor beta chain derives from a study of blood T cell repertoires in COVID-19. Study as a whole: Whether acute or convalescent, the COVID-19 samples came from the United States, Italy and Spain.

Original methodology: Amplification of reference gene primers was used by the study to estimate nucleated cell counts. Produced via immunoSEQ multiplex PCR; TCRdb's table is partial and in-frame only. V, J and clone size derive from that table, while D and trimming were established from the DNA sequence. The table has about 190,000 clones, roughly 90% seen once. This CDR3 spans 15 amino acids. V was clipped by 4 bases and J by 5 bases; unmatched bases: 8. Germline loops: CDR1 SGHDT, CDR2 YYEEEE. The V call is TRBV5-6, the J call TRBJ1-1; 10 nucleotides match TRBD1. Sequencing was carried out using peripheral blood. This clonotype was obtained from a middle-aged man with acute or convalescent COVID-19. CDR3 residues: CASSVGQGWRTEAFF. The CDR3 DNA reads TGTGCCAGCAGCGTGGGACAGGGGTGGAGGACTGAAGCTTTCTTT.